The 24 T cell receptor beta chains in this list originate from one sample, sequenced in a study of cytomegalovirus exposure and HLA in healthy donors. This PCR relied on a set of 60 Vbeta primers and 13 Jbeta primers. The assay was immunoSEQ multiplex PCR, and TCRdb's table has in-frame clones only and misses some. Of some 120,000 clones listed, about 79% are singletons. The sample consisted of PBMCs. All receptors come from a man aged 25-45 years in good health and CMV-seropositive.

The V gene is TRBV5-8, the J gene TRBJ1-2; TRBD1 matches at 7 bases. This CDR3 has 15 amino acids. Unmatched junction bases numbered 17, after V lost 8 bases and J lost 7 bases. Germline-derived CDR1 and CDR2 are SGHTS and YDEGEE. CDR3: CASKTGILRDSGYTF. CDR3 nucleotides: TGTGCCAGTAAAACAGGGATCCTCCGGGACAGTGGCTACACCTTC.

CDR3 residues: CASSKQEYNEQFF. CDR3 nucleotide sequence: TGTGCCAGTAGTAAACAGGAATACAATGAGCAGTTCTTC. The rearrangement links TRBV19 to TRBJ2-1; D perhaps matches TRBD1 (5 bases). The CDR3 has 13 amino acids. Trimming left V 4 bases short and J 4 bases short, with 8 bases between. CDR1 and CDR2 (germline): LNHDA, SQIVND (reference sequence).

For the CDR3, the DNA is TGTGCCAGCAGCCACGACAGGAGCTCCTACGAGCAGTACTTC. This translates into CASSHDRSSYEQYF. The V and J genes are TRBV7-8 and TRBJ2-7; tentative D call: TRBD1 (6 bases). Germline CDR1 and CDR2: SGHVS and FQNEAQ. Trimming stripped 5 bases from V and 0 bases from J, with 11 bases between. CDR3 length: 14 residues.

The chain combines TRBV7-2 with TRBJ1-5; D remains ambiguous. The CDR3 is 15 residues long. Germline CDR1 reads SGHTA; CDR2 reads FQGNSA. Trimming took off 1 base at V and 2 bases at J, with 9 bases between the two ends. In DNA, the CDR3 is TGTGCCAGCAGCTTAGAATCCTTTGGCAATCAGCCCCAGCATTTT. Translated, it gives CASSLESFGNQPQHF. Supplemented by reference TRBV7-2 and TRBJ1-5, the full variable domain reads GAGVSQSPSNKVTEKGKDVELRCDPISGHTALYWYRQSLGQGLEFLIYFQGNSAPDKSGLPSDRFSAERTGGSVSTLTIQRTQQEDSAVYLCASSLESFGNQPQHFGDGTRLSIL.

This clone has more than one count but fewer than ten. The chain recombines TRBV4-3 with TRBJ2-1; 11 nucleotides match TRBD2. This CDR3 region has 18 residues. V gave up 4 bases and J gave up 4 bases; unmatched junction bases: 12. The V gene's germline CDR1 is LGHNA and CDR2 YSLEER. The CDR3 DNA sequence: TGCGCCAGCAGCCCAGTAGCGGGAGGGCCGTTTTCATACAATGAGCAGTTCTTC. Its protein is CASSPVAGGPFSYNEQFF.

This clone was found a few times. This sequence joins TRBV13 and TRBJ2-1; D unclear. The V and J ends lost 5 bases and 1 base respectively, with 12 bases between them. The CDR3 totals 15 residues. The germline V gene has CDR1 PRHDT and CDR2 FYEKMQ (reference sequence). This chain's CDR3 is CASSPAANSYNEQFF. Here the CDR3 DNA reads TGTGCCAGCAGCCCCGCGGCCAATTCCTACAATGAGCAGTTCTTC.

The V and J genes are TRBV29-1 and TRBJ1-3; 7 bases line up with TRBD1. CDR1 and CDR2 (germline): SQVTM, ANQGSEA. The length of the CDR3 is 12 residues. Trimming removed 4 bases from V and 6 bases from J; junction bases left unmatched: 3. CDR3 in amino acids: CSVAQGENTIYF. The CDR3 region has the DNA TGCAGCGTTGCTCAGGGGGAAAACACCATATATTTT. Filled out from reference TRBV29-1 and TRBJ1-3, the complete variable domain reads SAVISQKPSRDICQRGTSLTIQCQVDSQVTMMFWYRQQPGQSLTLIATANQGSEATYESGFVIDKFPISRPNLTFSTLTVSNMSPEDSSIYLCSVAQGENTIYFGEGSWLTVV.

Note on this clone: Different DNA sequences within this sample yield the same CDR3. The chain is built from TRBV7-2 and TRBJ1-2, with D perhaps TRBD1 (6 bases). The V and J ends lost 5 bases and 4 bases respectively, with 14 bases between them. Germline lookup yields CDR1 SGHTA and CDR2 FQGNSA. The CDR3 length is 14 residues. The CDR3 reads CASSKTQGFYGYTF. CDR3 in DNA: TGTGCCAGCAGCAAGACGCAGGGGTTCTATGGCTACACCTTC.

V is TRBV7-8 and J is TRBJ2-7; 12 bases line up with TRBD2. V shed 7 bases and J 0 bases; nucleotides not matched to a gene: 13. CDR1 and CDR2 from the germline V gene are SGHVS and FQNEAQ. The CDR3 is 18 amino acids. CDR3 sequence reads: CASTPGLAGLASSYEQYF. The CDR3 nucleotides are TGTGCCAGCACCCCTGGACTAGCGGGACTGGCGTCCTCCTACGAGCAGTACTTC. The whole variable domain, remainder taken from reference TRBV7-8 and TRBJ2-7, is GAGVSQSPRYKVAKRGQDVALRCDPISGHVSLFWYQQALGQGPEFLTYFQNEAQLDKSGLPSDRFFAERPEGSVSTLKIQRTQQEDSAVYLCASTPGLAGLASSYEQYFGPGTRLTVT.

The J gene is TRBJ1-4, the V gene TRBV7-9; the D is unclear. Germline V gene sequence: CDR1 SEHNR, CDR2 FQNEAQ (reference sequence). There are 13 residues in the CDR3. The V and J ends lost 3 bases and 4 bases respectively, with 6 bases between them. The CDR3 DNA is TGTGCCAGCAGCTTCTACAGTAATGAAAAACTGTTTTTT. This translates into CASSFYSNEKLFF.

The chain combines TRBV18 with TRBJ1-1, with 10 bases lining up with TRBD1. The CDR3 runs 16 residues. With V trimmed by 6 bases and J by 3 bases, 10 bases remained unmatched. Per germline, CDR1 KGHSH and CDR2 LQKENI. The CDR3 protein is CASSFGQGVFDTEAFF. CDR3 DNA sequence: TGTGCCAGCTCTTTTGGACAGGGGGTATTCGACACTGAAGCTTTCTTT.

This chain uses TRBV7-9 with TRBJ2-5; 7 bases are a match to TRBD1. The J call may not be correct, given that the DNA end is closer to TRBJ2-7. The CDR3 spans 14 residues. Germline V gene data show CDR1 as SEHNR and CDR2 as FQNEAQ (reference sequence). CDR3 in amino acids: CASSPAAGGREQYF. The CDR3 coding sequence is TGTGCCAGCAGCCCAGCGGCAGGGGGTCGCGAGCAGTACTTC.

The rearrangement uses TRBV2 and TRBJ2-5, with 7 bases matching TRBD1. The closer fit of TRBJ2-7 to the DNA end suggests the J call may be wrong. Germline V gene sequence: CDR1 SNHLY, CDR2 FYNNEI. This CDR3 spans 14 amino acids. The CDR3 nucleotides read TGTGCCAGCAGTGAAGCGCCAGGGGGCTACGAGCAGTACTTC. As protein: CASSEAPGGYEQYF.

The rearrangement links TRBV5-1 to TRBJ2-3, with D uncertain. V was shortened by 1 base and J by 6 bases, with 12 bases between the two germline ends. This CDR3 is 14 amino acids long. Germline assignment: CDR1 SGHRS and CDR2 YFSETQ. The CDR3 nucleotides read TGCGCCAGCAGCTTGCAGGAATACAGTGATACGCAGTATTTT. Amino acids: CASSLQEYSDTQYF.

V gene TRBV30 combines with J gene TRBJ2-7; a possible D gene is TRBD1 (5 bases). V lost 0 bases and J 6 bases, leaving 12 bases between the germline ends. Germline V gene data show CDR1 as GTSNPN and CDR2 as SVGIG (reference sequence). This CDR3 contains 13 residues. The CDR3 region is CAWSVLGASEQYF. CDR3 in DNA: TGTGCCTGGAGTGTACTTGGGGCGAGCGAGCAGTACTTC.

The V gene is TRBV5-6, the J gene TRBJ1-2, with TRBD1 matching 10 bases. CDR1 is SGHDT and CDR2 is YYEEEE in the germline V gene. The CDR3 is 15 amino acids. With V trimmed by 3 bases and J by 4 bases, 6 bases remained unmatched. The CDR3 DNA follows: TGTGCCAGCAGCTCTCGGGGACAGGGGACCTATGGCTACACCTTC. Its translation is CASSSRGQGTYGYTF. The complete variable domain, with remaining parts taken from reference TRBV5-6 and TRBJ1-2, reads DAGVTQSPTHLIKTRGQQVTLRCSPKSGHDTVSWYQQALGQGPQFIFQYYEEEERQRGNFPDRFSGHQFPNYSSELNVNALLLGDSALYLCASSSRGQGTYGYTFGSGTRLTVV.

The chain carries TRBV15 and TRBJ2-2; D gene uncertain. The germline V and J ends were trimmed by 3 bases and 5 bases, with 4 bases remaining between them. CDR1 LNHNV and CDR2 YYDKDF come from the germline V gene (reference sequence). The length of the CDR3 is 12 residues. The CDR3 spells CATSRRTGELFF. The CDR3 DNA sequence: TGTGCCACCAGCAGGAGGACCGGGGAGCTGTTTTTT.

The J gene is TRBJ2-7, the V gene TRBV6-5; D might be TRBD2 (7 bases). Germline CDR1 and CDR2: MNHEY and SVGAGI. This CDR3 is 14 amino acids long. V dropped 0 bases and J dropped 6 bases, with 12 bases sitting between them. CDR3 loop: CASSYSEGGGEQYF. The CDR3 DNA follows: TGTGCCAGCAGTTACTCGGAGGGGGGGGGCGAGCAGTACTTC.

The chain couples TRBV30 to TRBJ1-6; TRBD1 aligns across 7 bases. Germline-derived CDR1 and CDR2 are GTSNPN and SVGIG (reference sequence). The CDR3 loop spans 16 amino acids. V dropped 1 base and J dropped 4; count of bases not matched to a gene: 7. The DNA of the CDR3 is TGTGCCTGGAGTGGGAGACAGGGAACATATAATTCACCCCTCCACTTT. It translates to CAWSGRQGTYNSPLHF.

The gene calls are TRBV7-3 and TRBJ1-3, with 9 bases aligning to TRBD1. The CDR3 is 15 amino acids. Germline lookup yields CDR1 SGHTA and CDR2 FQGTGA. The V segment lost 5 bases and the J segment 5 bases; nucleotides outside the gene matches: 7. The DNA of the CDR3 is TGTGCCAGCAGCCAAGGGACAGGGCCGAGAAACACCATATATTTT. Translated, it gives CASSQGTGPRNTIYF.

The chain uses TRBV27 and TRBJ2-7, with D possibly matching TRBD2 (5 bases). Germline assignment: CDR1 MNHEY and CDR2 SMNVEV (reference sequence). V was shortened by 2 bases and J by 7 bases, with 12 bases between the two germline ends. The CDR3 is made up of 13 amino acids. The DNA for the CDR3 is TGTGCCAGCAGTTTAAACCGGGGAACGGAGCAGTACTTC. This sequence encodes CASSLNRGTEQYF.

The chain is built from TRBV5-4 and TRBJ2-5, with 9 bases matching TRBD2. Germline-derived CDR1 and CDR2 are SGHNT and YYREEE (reference sequence). This CDR3 has 15 residues. The ends lost 5 bases at V and 2 bases at J; junction bases unmatched: 7. CDR3 bases: TGTGCCAGCAGTCAGGTAGCGGGGGATCAAGAGACCCAGTACTTC. This codes for CASSQVAGDQETQYF. The complete variable domain, with remaining parts taken from reference TRBV5-4 and TRBJ2-5, reads ETGVTQSPTHLIKTRGQQVTLRCSSQSGHNTVSWYQQALGQGPQFIFQYYREEENGRGNFPPRFSGLQFPNYSSELNVNALELDDSALYLCASSQVAGDQETQYFGPGTRLLVL.

This clone has just a few counts. CDR3 sequence: CASSLGTETPYNEQFF. For the CDR3, the DNA is TGTGCCAGCAGCCTAGGGACAGAAACTCCCTACAATGAGCAGTTCTTC. J is TRBJ2-1 and V is TRBV5-4; the match to TRBD1 covers 7 bases. V shed 4 bases and J 2 bases; nucleotides not matched to a gene: 9. The CDR3 has 16 amino acids. Germline V gene sequence: CDR1 SGHNT, CDR2 YYREEE (reference sequence).

The chain joins TRBV5-8 to TRBJ2-5; TRBD1 matches at 7 bases. V was pared by 4 bases and J by 1 base, with 7 bases of the junction left unmatched. This CDR3 has 15 amino acids. CDR1 and CDR2 from the germline V gene are SGHTS and YDEGEE. CDR3: CASSQGTATQETQYF. In DNA form, the CDR3 reads TGTGCCAGCAGCCAAGGGACAGCAACCCAAGAGACCCAGTACTTC.